The rows below give T cell receptor beta chains drawn from one sample of a study of cytotoxic CD8 clonotypes in ibrutinib-treated CLL. TCRdb's copy holds only in-frame clones and misses some; the assay was immunoSEQ multiplex PCR. The sample comprises 90,000 to 95,000 clones, 75% to 80% of which are singletons, and around 23% rests with the top ten. This specimen consisted of PBMCs, obtained after 24 months of ibrutinib treatment. The receptors originated from a human donor with chronic lymphocytic leukemia. CDR3s include the opening cysteine and the closing phenylalanine or tryptophan. A D gene is named only where the DNA matches it firmly. Some rows mark clone size as missing; the rest say once, few, many or name a class of expanded clone.

v_call	clone_size	j_call	d_call	cdr3_aa	cdr3_nt
TRBV7-2	.	TRBJ1-4	.	CASSTVSREKLFF	TGTGCCAGCAGCACTGTTTCAAGGGAAAAACTGTTTTTT
TRBV19	few	TRBJ1-6	.	CASRIMTDSPLHF	TGTGCCAGTAGAATCATGACGGACTCACCCCTCCACTTT
TRBV7-9	.	TRBJ2-5	.	CASSLRTGETQYF	TGTGCCAGCAGCTTAAGAACTGGGGAGACCCAGTACTTC
TRBV6-6	.	TRBJ2-5	TRBD2	CASSLSRGQETQYF	TGTGCCAGCAGCCTATCGCGGGGGCAAGAGACCCAGTACTTC
TRBV18	.	TRBJ2-5	.	CASSPPGRRETQYF	TGTGCCAGCTCACCACCGGGGCGTCGGGAGACCCAGTACTTC
TRBV4-1	.	TRBJ2-1	TRBD2	CASSQDFGGRYNEQFF	TGCGCCAGCAGCCAAGATTTCGGGGGGAGGTACAATGAGCAGTTCTTC
TRBV19	.	TRBJ2-2	.	CASSIGQGTLNTGELFF	TGTGCCAGTAGTATAGGCCAGGGGACCTTGAACACCGGGGAGCTGTTTTTT
TRBV7-9	.	TRBJ2-1	.	CASSLQTRMQFF	TGTGCCAGCAGCTTACAGACCAGGATGCAGTTCTTC
TRBV5-1	.	TRBJ2-7	TRBD2	CASSLTSGSISYEQYF	TGCGCCAGCAGCTTAACTAGCGGGAGTATATCCTACGAGCAGTACTTC
TRBV7-9	few	TRBJ2-7	TRBD1	CASRPGTGREQYF	TGTGCCAGCAGACCCGGGACAGGGCGAGAGCAGTACTTC
TRBV15	.	TRBJ1-4	.	CATSRGPSEKLFF	TGTGCCACCAGCAGGGGCCCTAGTGAAAAACTGTTTTTT
TRBV18	.	TRBJ1-6	.	CASSPPRNSPLHF	TGTGCCAGCTCACCGCCCAGGAATTCACCCCTCCACTTT
TRBV21-1	.	TRBJ2-7	.	CASTATSGRSYEQYF	TGTGCCAGCACTGCGACTAGCGGGAGGTCCTACGAGCAGTACTTC
TRBV6-6	few	TRBJ1-1	.	CASRTPKEAFF	TGTGCCAGCAGAACACCCAAGGAAGCTTTCTTT